This T cell receptor (beta chain) was captured by sequencing in a study of shared clonotypes between healthy human individuals. Study at large: The composition of the donors was two women and a few men aged 18 to 49.

Comments on this clone: Its antigen is currently unknown.

Study results and caveats: The represented genetic and exposure-history diversity was limited by the small number of donors.

Sequenced by immunoSEQ multiplex PCR; TCRdb stores in-frame clones only, minus some. The sample carries about 1 million clones, about 75% recorded once. Germline CDR1 and CDR2: SQVTM and ANQGSEA. The V and J ends lost 7 bases and 4 bases respectively, with 5 bases between them. The CDR3 is 10 amino acids. The genes are TRBV29-1 and TRBJ2-1, with D unresolved. The sequence was collected from a man in his late teens or twenties in good health. Sequencing was performed on memory CD4+ T cells sorted from blood. Regarding subset: CD45RA-negative fraction. CDR3 nucleotide sequence: TGCAGCGCTTATTACAATGAGCAGTTCTTC. Protein sequence: CSAYYNEQFF.